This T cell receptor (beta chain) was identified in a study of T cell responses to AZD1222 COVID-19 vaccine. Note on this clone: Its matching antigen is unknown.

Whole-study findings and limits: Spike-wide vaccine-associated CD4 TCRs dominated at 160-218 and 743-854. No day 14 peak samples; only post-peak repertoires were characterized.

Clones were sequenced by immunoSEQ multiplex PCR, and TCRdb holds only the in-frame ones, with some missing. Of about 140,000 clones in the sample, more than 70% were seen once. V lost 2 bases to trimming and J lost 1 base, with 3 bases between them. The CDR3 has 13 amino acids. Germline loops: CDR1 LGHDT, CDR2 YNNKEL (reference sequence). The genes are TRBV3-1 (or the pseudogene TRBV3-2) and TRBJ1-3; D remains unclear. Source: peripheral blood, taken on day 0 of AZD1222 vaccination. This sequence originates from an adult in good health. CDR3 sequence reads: CASSQRSGNTIYF. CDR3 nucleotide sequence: TGTGCCAGCAGCCAAAGATCTGGAAACACCATATATTTT.